These 8 T cell receptor beta chains were all obtained from the same sample, sequenced in a study of neoadjuvant anti-PD-1 for oral cavity cancer. Profiled with immunoSEQ multiplex PCR; TCRdb holds only in-frame clones, not every one. The profile covers 10,000 or so clones, with around 63% appearing a single time and about 8.3% taken by the ten largest. The sample was tumor tissue, taken before nivolumab (anti-PD-1) treatment. These receptors all come from a person between 40 and 85 years old with oral cavity squamous cell carcinoma.

This sequence joins TRBV2 and TRBJ2-3; D remains unclear. Trimming removed 6 bases from V and 0 bases from J, with 7 bases in between. CDR1 is SNHLY and CDR2 is FYNNEI in the germline V gene. The CDR3 is made up of 13 amino acids. The CDR3 sequence is CASSLSSTDTQYF. The CDR3 bases are TGTGCCAGCAGCTTGTCTAGCACAGATACGCAGTATTTT.

The chain recombines TRBV2 with TRBJ1-6, with D possibly TRBD1 on 6 matching bases. The CDR3 loop spans 14 amino acids. Germline CDR1 and CDR2: SNHLY and FYNNEI. With 6 bases removed from V and 9 bases from J, the gap between germline ends came to 15 bases. CDR3 loop: CASRDTGSRSPLHF. DNA for the CDR3: TGTGCCAGCAGGGACACAGGGTCTCGTTCACCCCTCCACTTT.

This clone has just a few counts. The chain links TRBV5-1 to TRBJ2-3; tentative D call: TRBD2 (5 bases). Germline CDR1 is SGHRS and CDR2 is YFSETQ. This CDR3 is built from 13 residues. Trimming removed 4 bases at V and 6 bases at J, with 12 bases between. The CDR3, as DNA: TGCGCCAGCAGCGAGGGCGCCCGGGATACGCAGTATTTT. It yields the protein CASSEGARDTQYF.

The chain joins TRBV27 to TRBJ1-1, with 11 nucleotides matching TRBD1. Trimming cost V 4 bases and J 2 bases; bases outside gene matches: 6. This CDR3 is 16 amino acids long. Germline V gene data show CDR1 as MNHEY and CDR2 as SMNVEV (reference sequence). The CDR3 region has the DNA TGTGCCAGCAGTTCGGACAGGGGGCGCGGTAACACTGAAGCTTTCTTT. This sequence encodes CASSSDRGRGNTEAFF.

This sequence joins TRBV7-3 and TRBJ2-3, with D possibly TRBD1 on 5 matching bases. Germline loops: CDR1 SGHTA, CDR2 FQGTGA. The CDR3 totals 13 residues. The germline V and J ends were trimmed by 5 bases and 6 bases, with 12 bases remaining between them. The DNA for the CDR3 is TGTGCCAGCAGCAGTAGGGGTATGGATACGCAGTATTTT. Its protein product is CASSSRGMDTQYF.

The chain joins TRBV20-1 to TRBJ2-1; no reliable D call. The CDR3 has 11 residues. The V end was cut by 0 bases, the J end by 6 bases, with 3 bases between. CDR1 and CDR2 (germline): DFQATT, SNEGSKA (reference sequence). CDR3 loop: CSARDPNEQFF. CDR3 nucleotides: TGCAGTGCTAGAGATCCCAATGAGCAGTTCTTC.

V usage is TRBV5-1 and J usage is TRBJ2-7, with 14 bases identical to TRBD2. The CDR3 is 15 residues long. The V segment lost 2 bases and the J segment 5 bases; nucleotides outside the gene matches: 3. Germline V gene lookup returns CDR1 SGHRS and CDR2 YFSETQ. The chain's CDR3 is CASSFRGLAGDEQYF. The DNA for the CDR3 is TGCGCCAGCAGCTTCCGGGGACTAGCGGGAGACGAGCAGTACTTC.

The chain employs TRBV10-3 and TRBJ1-1; TRBD1 is a possible D gene (5 bases). The CDR3 is made up of 13 amino acids. V was shortened by 6 bases and J by 1 base, with 9 bases between the two germline ends. Germline V gene data show CDR1 as ENHRY and CDR2 as SYGVKD. The CDR3 spells CAIRGVGNTEAFF. The CDR3 DNA follows: TGTGCCATCAGGGGGGTAGGGAACACTGAAGCTTTCTTT.